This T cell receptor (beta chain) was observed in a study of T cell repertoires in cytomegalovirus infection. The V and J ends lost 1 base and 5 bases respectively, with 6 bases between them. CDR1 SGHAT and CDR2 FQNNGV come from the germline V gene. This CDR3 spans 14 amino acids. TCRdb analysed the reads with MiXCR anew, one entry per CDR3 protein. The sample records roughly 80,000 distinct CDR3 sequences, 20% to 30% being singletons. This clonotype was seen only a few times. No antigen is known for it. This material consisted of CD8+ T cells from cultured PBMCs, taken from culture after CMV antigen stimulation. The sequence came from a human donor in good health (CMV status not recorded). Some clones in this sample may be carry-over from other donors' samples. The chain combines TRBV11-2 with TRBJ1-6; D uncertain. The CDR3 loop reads CASSLGQNNSPLHF. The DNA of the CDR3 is TGTGCCAGCAGCTTAGGACAAAATAATTCACCCCTCCACTTT.